The entry below describes one T cell receptor (beta chain). The target antigen is unknown. The sample comes from a study of shared clonotypes between healthy human individuals. Across the study: The donor pool was made up of a couple of women and a few men aged 18 to 49. Study-wide findings and caveats: Specimens sampled were limited to blood, with tissue repertoires likely differing.

Germline V gives CDR1 SGHRS, CDR2 YFSETQ. The CDR3 sequence is 17 residues long. The V and J ends lost 5 bases and 3 bases, in that order; junction bases with no gene match: 15. Here immunoSEQ multiplex PCR was the method, and the copy in TCRdb shows in-frame clones only, minus some. The table has some 1.1 million clones, about 72% seen once; the top ten hold roughly 0.83%. This sequence originates from a man between 18 and 35 years old in good health. Some clones in this sample may be carry-over from other donors' samples. The chain joins TRBV5-1 to TRBJ2-5; 8 positions agree with TRBD1. The material sequenced was memory CD4+ T cells from PBMCs. Subset given: CD45RA-negative fraction. The CDR3 reads CASSLLATGALKETQYF. The CDR3 DNA sequence: TGCGCCAGCAGTTTACTTGCGACAGGGGCATTGAAAGAGACCCAGTACTTC.